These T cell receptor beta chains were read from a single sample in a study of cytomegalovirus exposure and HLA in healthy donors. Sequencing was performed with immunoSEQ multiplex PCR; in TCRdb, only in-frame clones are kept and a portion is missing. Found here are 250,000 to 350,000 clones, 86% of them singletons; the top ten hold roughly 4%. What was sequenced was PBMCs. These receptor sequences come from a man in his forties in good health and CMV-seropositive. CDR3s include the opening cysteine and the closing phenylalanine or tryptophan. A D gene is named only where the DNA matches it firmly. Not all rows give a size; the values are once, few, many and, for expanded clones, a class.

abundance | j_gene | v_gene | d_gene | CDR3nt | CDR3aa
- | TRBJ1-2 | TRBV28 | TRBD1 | TGTGCCAGCACCACCGGGACAGGGGAATATGGCTACACCTTC | CASTTGTGEYGYTF
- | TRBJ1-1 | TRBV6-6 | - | TGTGCCAGCAGAACAAGAACAGGGAACACTGAAGCTTTCTTT | CASRTRTGNTEAFF
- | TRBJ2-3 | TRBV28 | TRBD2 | TGTGCCAGCAGTCCTCGGACTAGCCCAGATACGCAGTATTTT | CASSPRTSPDTQYF
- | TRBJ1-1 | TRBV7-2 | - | TGTGCCAGCAGCTACCGGGGGGGGGCTTTCTTT | CASSYRGGAFF
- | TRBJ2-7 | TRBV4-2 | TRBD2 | TGTGCCAGCAGCCCCGGGGGGGAAGGGTACGAGCAGTACTTC | CASSPGGEGYEQYF
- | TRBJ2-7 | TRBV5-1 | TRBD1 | TGCGCCAGCAGCTTGGATTTATTGGACAGGGGCCACGAGCAGTACTTC | CASSLDLLDRGHEQYF
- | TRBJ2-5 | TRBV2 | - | TGTGCCAGCAGTGTCAGAAAAGAGACCCAGTACTTC | CASSVRKETQYF
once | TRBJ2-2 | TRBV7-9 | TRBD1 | TGTGCCAGCAGCGCCGGGACAGGACAAACGGCGAACACCGGGGAGCTGTTTTTT | CASSAGTGQTANTGELFF
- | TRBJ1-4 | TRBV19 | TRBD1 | TGTGCCAGTAGTCCCCGACAGGGCGCAACTAATGAAAAACTGTTTTTT | CASSPRQGATNEKLFF
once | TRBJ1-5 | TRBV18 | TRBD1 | TGTGCCAGCTCGGGACAGGACAATCAGCCCCAGCATTTT | CASSGQDNQPQHF
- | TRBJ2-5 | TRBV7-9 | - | TGTGCCAGCAGCCCGTTTGCCGGGACTCAGAAAGAGACCCAGTACTTC | CASSPFAGTQKETQYF
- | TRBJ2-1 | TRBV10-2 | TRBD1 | TGCGCCATGGCGGCCTCGGACAGGGGATCCTACAATGAGCAGTTCTTC | CAMAASDRGSYNEQFF
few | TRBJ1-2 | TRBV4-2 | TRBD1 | TGTGCCAGCAGCCAATCTAATGACAGGGGGGATGGCTACACCTTC | CASSQSNDRGDGYTF
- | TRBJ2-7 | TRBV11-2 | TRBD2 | TGTGCCAGCAGGGGGACTAGCGGGGTCCACGAGCAGTACTTC | CASRGTSGVHEQYF
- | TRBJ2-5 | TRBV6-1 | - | TGTGCCAGCAGTGGTCTAAAGGGGGAGACCCAGTACTTC | CASSGLKGETQYF
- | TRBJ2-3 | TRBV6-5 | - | TGTGCCAGCAGTTTCGGTGCCCTCGGTGATACGCAGTATTTT | CASSFGALGDTQYF
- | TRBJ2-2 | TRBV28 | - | TGTGCCAGCAGTTTAATCGCAGGGCAAACCGGGGAGCTGTTTTTT | CASSLIAGQTGELFF
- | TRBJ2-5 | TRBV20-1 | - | TGCAGTGCTAGAGCTGCGGGGCGAGGGGACTTC | CSARAAGRGDF
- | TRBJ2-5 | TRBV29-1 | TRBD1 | TGCAGCGTTAGGACAGGGGTGGGGGAGACCCAGTACTTC | CSVRTGVGETQYF
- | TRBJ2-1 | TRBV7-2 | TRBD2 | TGTGCCAGCAGTCTTAGCGGGACGCGGCAGTTCTTC | CASSLSGTRQFF
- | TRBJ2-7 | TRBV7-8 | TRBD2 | TGTGCCAGCAGCCGCACCCCTCTAGCGGGAGGGCCTTTATCTTACGAGCAGTACTTC | CASSRTPLAGGPLSYEQYF
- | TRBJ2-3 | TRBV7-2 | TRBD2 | TGTGCCAGCAGCTTATCGCTAGCGGGACTCACAGATACGCAGTATTTT | CASSLSLAGLTDTQYF
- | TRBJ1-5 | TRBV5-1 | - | TGCGCCAGCAGCTTGGCAGGGTTAAGCAATCAGCCCCAGCATTTT | CASSLAGLSNQPQHF
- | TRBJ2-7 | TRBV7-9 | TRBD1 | TGTGCCAGCAGTTTCACGGGACAGGGCTTTACCTACGAGCAGTACTTC | CASSFTGQGFTYEQYF
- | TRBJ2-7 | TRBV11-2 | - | TGTGCCAGCAGCTTTGCAGAGGGTACCTACGAGCAGTACTTC | CASSFAEGTYEQYF
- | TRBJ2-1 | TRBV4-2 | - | TGTGCCAGCAGCCAGGTACTAGCAGGATCCTACAATGAGCAGTTCTTC | CASSQVLAGSYNEQFF
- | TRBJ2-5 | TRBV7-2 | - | TGTGCCAGCAGCCAGAACAGGGCAGAGACCCAGTACTTC | CASSQNRAETQYF
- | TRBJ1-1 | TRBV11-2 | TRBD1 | TGTGCCAGCAGCCCAGGGGGGAGGTGGGTACCTTTCTTT | CASSPGGRWVPFF
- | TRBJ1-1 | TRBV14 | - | TGTGCCAGCAGCCATACTTTGGGGGGATTGAACACTGAAGCTTTCTTT | CASSHTLGGLNTEAFF
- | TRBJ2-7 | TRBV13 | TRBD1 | TGTGCCAGCAGCTTAGGGGGTTCAGGGGGCGAGCAGTACTTC | CASSLGGSGGEQYF
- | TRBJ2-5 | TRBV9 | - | TGTGCCAGCAGCGTAGCTTCTCAGGAGACCCAGTACTTC | CASSVASQETQYF
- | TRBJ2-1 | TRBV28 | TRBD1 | TGTGCCAGCAGTTTATCGGGCCAGGGGGCAAACAATGAGCAGTTCTTC | CASSLSGQGANNEQFF
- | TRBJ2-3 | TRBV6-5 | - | TGTGCCAGCACACACACAGATACGCAGTATTTT | CASTHTDTQYF
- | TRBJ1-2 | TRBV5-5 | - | TGTGCCAGCAGCCCTCCTGGGCGGGGGAACTATGGCTACACCTTC | CASSPPGRGNYGYTF
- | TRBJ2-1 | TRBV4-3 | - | TGCGCCAGCAGCTCTGACAGCCTCTCCTACAATGAGCAGTTCTTC | CASSSDSLSYNEQFF
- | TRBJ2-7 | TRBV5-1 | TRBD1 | TGCGCCAGCAGCCTCGAGACAGGGGGCCGGGAGCAGTACTTC | CASSLETGGREQYF
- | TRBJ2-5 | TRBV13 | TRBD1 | TGTGCCAGCAGCTTAGAGACAGGGGTGGAGGAGACCCAGTACTTC | CASSLETGVEETQYF
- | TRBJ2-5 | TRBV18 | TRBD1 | TGTGCCAGCTCACCCGTCGACAGGGGGCAAGGAGAGACCCAGTACTTC | CASSPVDRGQGETQYF
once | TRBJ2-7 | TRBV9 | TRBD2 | TGTGCCAGCAGCCCTACTAGCGGGAGCCACGAGCAGTACTTC | CASSPTSGSHEQYF
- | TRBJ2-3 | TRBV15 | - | TGTGCCACCAGCAGTTACCCGACGGGGGTCCCAGGGACAGATACGCAGTATTTT | CATSSYPTGVPGTDTQYF
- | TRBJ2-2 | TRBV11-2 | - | TGTGCCAGCAGCTTAGGAGGGAGATACGGGGAGCTGTTTTTT | CASSLGGRYGELFF
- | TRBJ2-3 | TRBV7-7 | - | TGTGCTAGCAGCCCCCCGGCGGCTAGCACAGATACGCAGTATTTT | CASSPPAASTDTQYF
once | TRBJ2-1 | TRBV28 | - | TGTGCCAGCACCCCACGAGGGTCCTACAATGAGCAGTTCTTC | CASTPRGSYNEQFF
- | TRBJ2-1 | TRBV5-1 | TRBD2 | TGCGCCAGCAGCTGGGGACTAGCGGGAGGCAATGAGCAGTTCTTC | CASSWGLAGGNEQFF
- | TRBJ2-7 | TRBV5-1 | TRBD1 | TGCGCCAGCAGGACTGGGACAGGGGGCCTCTCCTACGAGCAGTACTTC | CASRTGTGGLSYEQYF
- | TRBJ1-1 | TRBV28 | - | TGTGCCAGCAGTTTGGGACACAAGAACACTGAAGCTTTCTTT | CASSLGHKNTEAFF
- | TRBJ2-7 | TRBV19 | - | TGTGCCAGTAGTCCGCAGGAGGGTAGAAAGCAGTACTTC | CASSPQEGRKQYF
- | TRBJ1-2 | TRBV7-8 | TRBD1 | TGTGCCAGCAGCTCGGACAGGGGGGTGGGCGGCTACACCTTC | CASSSDRGVGGYTF
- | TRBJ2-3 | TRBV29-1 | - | TGCAGCGGGGACAGGGGTATTAGCGGGAGTGAGTCAGATACGCAGTATTTT | CSGDRGISGSESDTQYF
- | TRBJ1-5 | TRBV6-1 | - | TGTGCCAGCAGTGACGCAGGGTATGTTGGCAATCAGCCCCAGCATTTT | CASSDAGYVGNQPQHF
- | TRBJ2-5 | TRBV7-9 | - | TGTGCCAGCAGCTCCAGGGGATCCCAAGAGACCCAGTACTTC | CASSSRGSQETQYF
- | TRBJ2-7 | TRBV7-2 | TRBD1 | TGTGCCAGCAGCGCCGACAGGGGAAACGAGCAGTACTTC | CASSADRGNEQYF
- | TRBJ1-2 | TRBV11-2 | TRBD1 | TGTGCCAGCAGCTTAATCGGGGCAGGGGGCAGTAACTATGGCTACACCTTC | CASSLIGAGGSNYGYTF
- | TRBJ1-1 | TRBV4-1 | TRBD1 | TGCGCCAGCAGCCAGGGACAGGGGAACACTGAAGCTTTCTTT | CASSQGQGNTEAFF
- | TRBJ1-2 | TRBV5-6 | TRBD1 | TGTGCCAGCAGCTTGGGACAGGGGGCAGGGGGCTACACCTTC | CASSLGQGAGGYTF
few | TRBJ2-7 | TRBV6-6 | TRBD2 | TGTGCCAGCGAAAACGGACTAGCGGACTACGAGCAGTACTTC | CASENGLADYEQYF
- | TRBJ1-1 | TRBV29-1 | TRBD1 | TGCAGCGTTGGACAGGGGTCCACTGAAGCTTTCTTT | CSVGQGSTEAFF
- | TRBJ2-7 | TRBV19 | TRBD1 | TGTGCCAGTAGTGGGACAGGGGCTAGCTCCTACGAGCAGTACTTC | CASSGTGASSYEQYF
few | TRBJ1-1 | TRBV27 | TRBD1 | TGTGCCAGCAGTCGGACAGGGAGGGAAGCTTTCTTT | CASSRTGREAFF